This T cell receptor (beta chain) was sequenced in a study of blood T cell repertoires in COVID-19. Background on the study: The origin of the acute and convalescent COVID-19 samples was the United States, Italy and Spain.

In the original analysis: The authors estimated nucleated cell counts from reference gene primer amplification. The table came from immunoSEQ multiplex PCR; TCRdb's copy has only in-frame clones and leaves some out. For V, J and clone size, that table is used; D and trimming come from the DNA. The sample holds roughly 260,000 clones, 88% seen once. The V gene's germline CDR1 is LNHDA and CDR2 SQIVND (reference sequence). The CDR3 length is 13 residues. The J segment lost 2 bases and the V segment lost 10 bases, leaving 5 bases of the junction unmatched. The sequenced sample was peripheral blood. The chain is built from TRBV19 and TRBJ1-3, with 7 bases identical to TRBD1. This clonotype originated in a man aged 55 to 70 who had recovered from COVID-19. The DNA of the CDR3 is TGTGCCACCCAACAGGGGACTGGAAACACCATATATTTT. Its translation: CATQQGTGNTIYF.